The source of this T cell receptor beta chain is a study of blood T cell repertoires in COVID-19. Study information: Donors in the United States, Italy and Spain gave samples during acute or convalescent COVID-19.

V gave up 6 bases and J gave up 2 bases, with 13 bases separating them. The germline V gene encodes CDR1 MDHEN and CDR2 SYDVKM. The CDR3 is 14 residues long. Methods used by the authors: Amplifying reference gene primers gave estimates of nucleated cell counts. The assay was immunoSEQ multiplex PCR, and TCRdb's table has in-frame clones only and misses some. The V and J calls and clone size were taken over from that table, and D and trimming were inferred from the DNA. The table records about 180,000 clones, about 90% of them present only once. The sample consisted of PBMCs or T cells enriched from blood (not recorded which). This sequence originates from a woman under 30 who had recovered from COVID-19. The genes are TRBV28 and TRBJ1-1; the D is unclear. The CDR3 DNA sequence: TGTGCCAGCAGAGAACAGATACCTAACACTGAAGCTTTCTTT. Its protein is CASREQIPNTEAFF.